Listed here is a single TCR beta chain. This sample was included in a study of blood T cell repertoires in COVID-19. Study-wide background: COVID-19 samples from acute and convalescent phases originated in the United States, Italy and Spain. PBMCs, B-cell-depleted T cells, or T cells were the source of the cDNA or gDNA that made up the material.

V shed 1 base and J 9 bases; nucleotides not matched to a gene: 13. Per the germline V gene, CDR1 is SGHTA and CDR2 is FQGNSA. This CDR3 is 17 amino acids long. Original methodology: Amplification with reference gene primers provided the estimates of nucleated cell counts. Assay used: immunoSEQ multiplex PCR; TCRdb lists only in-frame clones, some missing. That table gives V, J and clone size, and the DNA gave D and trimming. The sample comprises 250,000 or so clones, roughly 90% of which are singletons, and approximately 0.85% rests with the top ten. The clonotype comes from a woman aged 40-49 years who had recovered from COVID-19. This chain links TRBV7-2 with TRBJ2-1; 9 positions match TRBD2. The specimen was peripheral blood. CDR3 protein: CASSLVAGAGGEGEQFF. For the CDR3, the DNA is TGTGCCAGCAGCTTAGTAGCGGGGGCCGGTGGAGAGGGTGAGCAGTTCTTC.